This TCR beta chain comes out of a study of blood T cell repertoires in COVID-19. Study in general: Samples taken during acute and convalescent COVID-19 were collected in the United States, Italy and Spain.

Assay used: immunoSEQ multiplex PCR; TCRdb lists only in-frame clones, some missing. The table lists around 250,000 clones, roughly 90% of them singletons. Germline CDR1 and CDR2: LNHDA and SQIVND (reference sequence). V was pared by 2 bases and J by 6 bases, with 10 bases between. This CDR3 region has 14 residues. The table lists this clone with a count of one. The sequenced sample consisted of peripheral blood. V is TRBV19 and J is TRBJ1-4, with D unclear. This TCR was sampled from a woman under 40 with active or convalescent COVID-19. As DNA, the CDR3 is TGTGCCAGTAGTATAATGATAGCTGATGAAAAACTGTTTTTT. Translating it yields CASSIMIADEKLFF.